What follows are 20 T cell receptor beta chains derived from one specimen sequenced in a study of blood T cell repertoires in COVID-19. Some clones are missing from TCRdb's copy, which holds only in-frame ones; the method was immunoSEQ multiplex PCR. The sample holds roughly 260,000 clones, around 90% seen once. Sequencing used PBMCs or T cells enriched from blood (not recorded which). The receptor source for this set is a woman aged 18-29 years who had recovered from COVID-19.

This chain uses TRBV19 with TRBJ1-1, with a possible D match to TRBD1 (5 bases). This CDR3 is 12 amino acids long. V dropped 10 bases and J dropped 1 base, with 10 bases sitting between them. Germline V gene sequence: CDR1 LNHDA, CDR2 SQIVND (reference sequence). The CDR3 DNA reads TGTGCCACGGACGGGGGGAACACTGAAGCTTTCTTT. Translated, it gives CATDGGNTEAFF.

The genes are TRBV11-2 and TRBJ2-2; TRBD2 matches at 8 bases. Germline CDR1 is SGHAT and CDR2 is FQNNGV. V shed 1 base and J 4 bases; nucleotides not matched to a gene: 8. The CDR3 contains 17 residues. The CDR3 sequence is CASSLGFREGSTGELFF. The CDR3 bases are TGTGCCAGCAGCTTAGGTTTCCGGGAGGGATCCACCGGGGAGCTGTTTTTT.

The V call is TRBV4-2, the J call TRBJ1-6; weak D call: TRBD1 (5 bases). Trimming took off 0 bases at V and 10 bases at J, with 16 bases between the two ends. Germline V gene sequence: CDR1 LGHNA, CDR2 YNFKEQ. The CDR3 totals 16 residues. The CDR3 reads CASSQEEGRGESPLHF. The CDR3 coding sequence is TGTGCCAGCAGCCAAGAGGAGGGGCGTGGTGAATCACCCCTCCACTTT.

In this sample, this clone turned up once. V is TRBV7-3 and J is TRBJ1-1, with unresolved D. The V gene's germline CDR1 is SGHTA and CDR2 FQGTGA. CDR3 length equals 14 residues. V shed 4 bases and J shed 0 bases, with 9 bases lying between them. CDR3 nucleotides: TGTGCCAGCAGCTACACGGGGATGAACACTGAAGCTTTCTTT. Protein sequence: CASSYTGMNTEAFF.

The J gene is TRBJ2-1, the V gene TRBV9; tentatively, D is TRBD2 (6 bases). CDR1 is SGDLS, CDR2 YYNGEE, per germline. The CDR3 consists of 14 residues. Trimming took off 3 bases at V and 6 bases at J, with 13 bases between the two ends. CDR3 sequence (DNA): TGTGCCAGCAGCGCGGGACTTGGGACCAATGAGCAGTTCTTC. This translates into CASSAGLGTNEQFF.

The V and J genes are TRBV10-1 and TRBJ2-7; 8 nucleotides agree with TRBD2. CDR1 is WNHNN and CDR2 is SYGVQD in the germline V gene (reference sequence). V lost 3 bases and J lost 4; bases outside the gene matches: 11. The CDR3 runs 16 residues. This CDR3 reads CASSDPGSGRGYEQYF. The CDR3 DNA is TGCGCCAGCAGTGACCCCGGCTCCGGGAGGGGGTACGAGCAGTACTTC.

This clone was observed once. The chain recombines TRBV9 with TRBJ2-7, with D perhaps matching TRBD2 (6 bases). Germline assignment: CDR1 SGDLS and CDR2 YYNGEE. The CDR3 covers 14 residues. With 3 bases removed from V and 1 base from J, the gap between germline ends came to 11 bases. CDR3 coding DNA: TGTGCCAGCAGCGGACGGGACTCTTCCTACGAGCAGTACTTC. This translates into CASSGRDSSYEQYF.

The rearrangement links TRBV29-1 to TRBJ1-1, with D unresolved. Germline V CDR1 and CDR2: SQVTM, ANQGSEA. The V gene lost 4 bases and the J gene lost 0 bases, with 12 bases spanning the gap. The CDR3 is 14 amino acids. The chain's CDR3 is CSVGAGLLNTEAFF. Here the CDR3 DNA reads TGCAGCGTTGGGGCAGGACTTTTGAACACTGAAGCTTTCTTT.

This clone was counted once. The rearrangement uses TRBV28 and TRBJ2-3; D not certain. Germline-derived CDR1 and CDR2 are MDHEN and SYDVKM. Between the trimmed V and J ends, which lost 6 bases and 9 bases, there was a span of 16 bases. This CDR3 is built from 13 residues. The CDR3 region is CASRKSTYETQYF. The CDR3 nucleotides read TGTGCCAGCAGAAAGTCAACGTACGAGACGCAGTATTTT.

The J gene is TRBJ2-3, the V gene TRBV5-4; 12 nucleotides line up with TRBD1. This CDR3 is 15 amino acids long. Germline V CDR1 and CDR2: SGHNT, YYREEE (reference sequence). J lost 6 bases, V lost 4 bases, and 6 bases had no gene match. CDR3 amino acids: CASSMGQGAEDTQYF. The CDR3 DNA follows: TGTGCCAGCAGCATGGGACAGGGGGCAGAGGATACGCAGTATTTT.

The chain carries TRBV7-9 and TRBJ2-3; TRBD2 matches at 15 bases. Per the germline V gene, CDR1 is SEHNR and CDR2 is FQNEAQ (reference sequence). The CDR3 spans 17 residues. V was clipped by 3 bases and J by 4 bases; unmatched bases: 5. CDR3 sequence: CASSFAGTSGGPDTQYF. DNA of the CDR3: TGTGCCAGCAGCTTTGCCGGGACTAGCGGGGGGCCAGATACGCAGTATTTT.

The rearrangement joins TRBV9 to TRBJ1-1, with D hard to call. Germline V lookup: CDR1 SGDLS, CDR2 YYNGEE. Trimming took 0 bases from V and 5 from J, leaving 11 bases between them. The CDR3 is made up of 14 amino acids. DNA of the CDR3: TGTGCCAGCAGCGTAGGGCCAGGTACTACTGAAGCTTTCTTT. Translated, it gives CASSVGPGTTEAFF.

This chain connects TRBV5-6 to TRBJ2-7; D call uncertain. In germline, CDR1 is SGHDT, CDR2 YYEEEE. This CDR3 spans 13 amino acids. The CDR3 protein is CAIPSGPPYEQYF. For the CDR3, the DNA is TGTGCAATACCCAGTGGGCCACCCTACGAGCAGTACTTC.

The gene calls are TRBV5-6 and TRBJ1-3; the D gene is possibly TRBD1 (5 bases). The CDR3 length is 14 residues. From germline, CDR1 is SGHDT and CDR2 YYEEEE. Trimming took 4 bases from V and 5 from J, leaving 13 bases between them. The CDR3 bases are TGTGCCAGCAGCCTGACGGGGGAACGAAACACCATATATTTT. Translated: CASSLTGERNTIYF.

The CDR3 protein is CASSRTSGVGETQYF. In DNA, the CDR3 is TGTGCCAGCAGCCGGACTAGCGGTGTGGGGGAGACCCAGTACTTC. The gene calls are TRBV7-8 and TRBJ2-5, with 10 bases identical to TRBD2. Germline loops: CDR1 SGHVS, CDR2 FQNEAQ. The J segment lost 5 bases and the V segment lost 5 bases, leaving 8 bases of the junction unmatched. This CDR3 comprises 15 residues.

This chain connects TRBV4-2 to TRBJ1-5, with TRBD1 as a possible D gene (6 bases). There are 14 residues in the CDR3. V was clipped by 2 bases and J by 5 bases, with 10 bases between them. The germline V gene encodes CDR1 LGHNA and CDR2 YNFKEQ. The DNA for the CDR3 is TGTGCCAGCAGCCAAAGGGGGGGACATCAGCCCCAGCATTTT. This codes for CASSQRGGHQPQHF.

The V gene is TRBV2, the J gene TRBJ2-5; 11 bases line up with TRBD2. The CDR3 sequence is 19 residues long. With 5 bases clipped from V and 6 bases from J, the junction kept 20 bases outside the gene matches. CDR1 and CDR2 from the germline V gene are SNHLY and FYNNEI. This CDR3 is CASSLARLSGGAGIKTQYF. DNA of the CDR3: TGTGCCAGCAGTTTAGCCCGACTTAGCGGGGGGGCAGGTATAAAGACCCAGTACTTC.

This chain uses TRBV11-2 with TRBJ2-5, with D maybe TRBD2 (5 bases). Looked up from germline, CDR1 is SGHAT and CDR2 is FQNNGV. CDR3 length: 15 amino acids. V was trimmed by 3 bases and J by 2 bases, leaving 13 bases between them. CDR3 amino acids: CASSLRTDFQETQYF. CDR3 DNA: TGTGCCAGCAGCTTGAGGACGGACTTTCAAGAGACCCAGTACTTC.

The chain has TRBV11-2 and TRBJ1-1; D gene uncertain. The V gene lost 4 bases and the J gene lost 3 bases, with 12 bases spanning the gap. The CDR3 covers 14 residues. Germline lookup yields CDR1 SGHAT and CDR2 FQNNGV. The CDR3 protein is CASSSGFKYTEAFF. CDR3 coding DNA: TGTGCCAGCAGCTCAGGTTTTAAGTACACTGAAGCTTTCTTT.

The V call is TRBV19, the J call TRBJ2-3; D is possibly TRBD2 (5 bases). Trimming stripped 1 base from V and 3 bases from J, with 5 bases between. The CDR3 consists of 13 residues. The germline V gene has CDR1 LNHDA and CDR2 SQIVND (reference sequence). In DNA form, the CDR3 reads TGTGCCAGTAGTATAGGGGAGACAGATACGCAGTATTTT. Translated: CASSIGETDTQYF.